The 30 T cell receptor beta chains presented below share a single source sample, sequenced in a study of blood T cell repertoires in COVID-19. Some clones are missing from TCRdb's copy, which holds only in-frame ones; the method was immunoSEQ multiplex PCR. This sample yields hundreds of thousands of clones, of which approximately 89% are seen a single time; over 9% belongs to the top ten. The source material was PBMCs or T cells enriched from blood (not recorded which). These receptors were collected from a woman in her thirties or forties who had recovered from COVID-19.

The chain has TRBV6-4 and TRBJ2-1; 10 positions match TRBD1. After removal of 7 bases from V and 3 bases from J, the junction contained 15 bases not matched to a gene. CDR1 is MRHNA, CDR2 SNTAGT, per germline. The length of the CDR3 is 18 residues. In DNA, the CDR3 is TGTGCCAGCACCAGAGAGCTTCCCGGGACAGGGGACTACAATGAGCAGTTCTTC. Its protein product is CASTRELPGTGDYNEQFF.

V is TRBV5-4 and J is TRBJ2-3; 9 nucleotides agree with TRBD1. Germline-derived CDR1 and CDR2 are SGHNT and YYREEE (reference sequence). The CDR3 is made up of 15 amino acids. Trimming took 4 bases from V and 0 from J; bases not matched to a gene: 3. The CDR3 DNA is TGTGCCAGCAGCACCGGGACAGGGAGCACAGATACGCAGTATTTT. It codes for CASSTGTGSTDTQYF.

V is TRBV10-3 and J is TRBJ1-1; 8 positions agree with TRBD1. V shed 6 bases and J 0 bases; nucleotides not matched to a gene: 6. Per the germline V gene, CDR1 is ENHRY and CDR2 is SYGVKD. The CDR3 is 15 amino acids. The CDR3 DNA reads TGTGCCATCAGGAACCCGGGACAGGTGAACACTGAAGCTTTCTTT. This gives the protein CAIRNPGQVNTEAFF.

This rearrangement joins TRBV7-9 to TRBJ1-1, with D perhaps matching TRBD1 (6 bases). The V gene's germline CDR1 is SEHNR and CDR2 FQNEAQ (reference sequence). The CDR3 has 14 residues. The V gene lost 0 bases and the J gene lost 4 bases, with 9 bases spanning the gap. The CDR3 reads CASSLAQGPTEAFF. The CDR3 DNA reads as TGTGCCAGCAGCTTAGCGCAGGGGCCCACTGAAGCTTTCTTT.

This clone has just one count. The chain uses TRBV6-5 and TRBJ1-2, with TRBD1 matching 9 bases. V trimming: 6 bases; J trimming: 0 bases; junction bases outside the gene matches: 5. Germline V gene sequence: CDR1 MNHEY, CDR2 SVGAGI. This CDR3 has 15 amino acids. Here the CDR3 DNA reads TGTGCCAGCAGACGGGGACAGGGACCTAACTATGGCTACACCTTC. Translated: CASRRGQGPNYGYTF.

This clone was recorded once. The chain couples TRBV6-2 or TRBV6-3 to TRBJ1-1, with TRBD1 matching over 8 bases. The V gene's germline CDR1 is MNHEY and CDR2 SVGEGT. The length of the CDR3 is 11 residues. V was clipped by 5 bases and J by 10 bases; unmatched bases: 3. CDR3 nucleotide sequence: TGTGCCAGCAGTCAGGGGGCAACAGCTTTCTTT. Translation: CASSQGATAFF.

The V call is TRBV10-3, the J call TRBJ2-5; 11 positions match TRBD1. This CDR3 contains 15 residues. Looked up from germline, CDR1 is ENHRY and CDR2 is SYGVKD. The V and J ends lost 6 bases and 4 bases, in that order; junction bases with no gene match: 7. In DNA, the CDR3 is TGTGCCATCAGGGCCGGGACAGGGGGTGGAGAGACCCAGTACTTC. The encoded protein is CAIRAGTGGGETQYF.

V is TRBV29-1 and J is TRBJ2-7, with 7 nucleotides matching TRBD1. Germline V lookup: CDR1 SQVTM, CDR2 ANQGSEA. V dropped 7 bases and J dropped 2; count of bases not matched to a gene: 8. This CDR3 spans 13 amino acids. This CDR3 is CSARQGMAYEQYF. For the CDR3, the DNA is TGCAGCGCAAGACAGGGAATGGCCTACGAGCAGTACTTC.

The V gene is TRBV5-1, the J gene TRBJ2-5; possibly TRBD2 for D (5 bases). Germline V CDR1 and CDR2: SGHRS, YFSETQ. V was shortened by 1 base and J by 7 bases, with 23 bases between the two germline ends. The CDR3 runs 17 residues. The CDR3 here is CASSLSDGLAGAVTQYF. In DNA form, the CDR3 reads TGCGCCAGCAGCTTGTCGGACGGGCTAGCTGGAGCCGTGACCCAGTACTTC.

The CDR3 DNA is TGTGCCAGCAGTGAACAGTACCCCAGGTCTGGAAACACCATATATTTT. Translated: CASSEQYPRSGNTIYF. The chain employs TRBV2 and TRBJ1-3, with D unclear. The CDR3 consists of 16 residues. V lost 2 bases and J 1 base, leaving 12 bases between the germline ends. Germline lookup yields CDR1 SNHLY and CDR2 FYNNEI.

The sample holds one count of this clone. The chain joins TRBV30 to TRBJ2-3; 10 nucleotides align to TRBD2. This CDR3 contains 15 residues. Germline V lookup: CDR1 GTSNPN, CDR2 SVGIG (reference sequence). V shed 4 bases, J shed 2 bases, and the junction held 6 bases outside the gene matches. CDR3 in amino acids: CAWNPGLAVTDTQYF. CDR3 nucleotide sequence: TGTGCCTGGAATCCCGGACTAGCGGTCACAGATACGCAGTATTTT.

This clone was seen only once. V usage is TRBV6-5 and J usage is TRBJ1-5; 9 positions agree with TRBD1. Per the germline V gene, CDR1 is MNHEY and CDR2 is SVGAGI. The CDR3 covers 15 residues. J lost 5 bases, V lost 6 bases, and 8 bases had no gene match. The CDR3 loop reads CASSSGQGFDQPQHF. CDR3 DNA: TGTGCCAGCAGCTCGGGACAGGGTTTCGATCAGCCCCAGCATTTT.

The V gene is TRBV5-1, the J gene TRBJ2-3; D is possibly TRBD1 (6 bases). Germline lookup yields CDR1 SGHRS and CDR2 YFSETQ. The ends were cut back, 1 base at V and 2 bases at J, with 14 bases in the middle. CDR3 size: 16 residues. The CDR3 is CASSLSQGLYTDTQYF. The CDR3 region has the DNA TGCGCCAGCAGCTTGAGCCAGGGGCTCTACACAGATACGCAGTATTTT.

The chain is built from TRBV6-2 or TRBV6-3 and TRBJ2-1, with D perhaps TRBD2 (5 bases). In germline, CDR1 is MNHEY, CDR2 SVGEGT. Trimming stripped 5 bases from V and 3 bases from J, with 14 bases between. The CDR3 has 15 amino acids. The CDR3 DNA reads TGTGCCAGCAGTGACCTCGGGGTCGACTACAATGAGCAGTTCTTC. Its protein is CASSDLGVDYNEQFF.

The V and J genes are TRBV24-1 and TRBJ2-1, with D perhaps matching TRBD2 (5 bases). The CDR3 is 15 residues long. V was shortened by 5 bases and J by 1 base, with 11 bases between the two germline ends. CDR1 is KGHDR and CDR2 is SFDVKD in the germline V gene. The CDR3 protein is CATSGFGRSYNEQFF. As DNA, the CDR3 is TGTGCCACCAGTGGTTTTGGGAGATCCTACAATGAGCAGTTCTTC.

The J gene is TRBJ2-7, the V gene TRBV6-5, with D possibly TRBD2 on 5 matching bases. Germline V lookup: CDR1 MNHEY, CDR2 SVGAGI. V was cut by 10 bases and J by 3 bases, with 13 bases left in between. The CDR3 runs 12 residues. In nucleotides, the CDR3 is TGTGCCACCTCGCCTAGCAGCTACGAGCAGTACTTC. As protein: CATSPSSYEQYF.

This rearrangement joins TRBV15 to TRBJ1-1; 8 positions match TRBD1. After removal of 2 bases from V and 1 base from J, the junction contained 6 bases not matched to a gene. The CDR3 length is 16 residues. Per the germline V gene, CDR1 is LNHNV and CDR2 is YYDKDF (reference sequence). CDR3 region: CATSRLTGGRNTEAFF. CDR3 sequence (DNA): TGTGCCACCAGCAGACTTACAGGGGGGAGGAACACTGAAGCTTTCTTT.

This chain joins TRBV7-9 and TRBJ2-5; no reliable D call. The CDR3 sequence is 14 residues long. Per germline, CDR1 SEHNR and CDR2 FQNEAQ (reference sequence). The V gene lost 4 bases and the J gene lost 5 bases, with 14 bases spanning the gap. This chain's CDR3 is CASSSLFPGETQYF. As DNA, the CDR3 is TGTGCCAGCAGCTCCTTGTTCCCCGGGGAGACCCAGTACTTC.

The genes are TRBV18 and TRBJ1-6; D might be TRBD1 (6 bases). The germline V gene encodes CDR1 KGHSH and CDR2 LQKENI. Trimming cost V 3 bases and J 6 bases, with 15 bases left between them. CDR3 size: 16 residues. The CDR3 nucleotides read TGTGCCAGCTCACCTCACCCTGGACAGAGTAATTCACCCCTCCACTTT. Residues: CASSPHPGQSNSPLHF.

The chain links TRBV5-8 to TRBJ2-7; 7 nucleotides agree with TRBD2. Per the germline V gene, CDR1 is SGHTS and CDR2 is YDEGEE. The CDR3 extends over 14 amino acids. The junction had 5 bases not matched to a gene; V was cut back by 0 bases and J by 5 bases. CDR3 in amino acids: CASSLGLANHEQYF. The CDR3 DNA reads as TGTGCCAGCAGCTTGGGACTAGCCAATCACGAGCAGTACTTC.

In DNA form, the CDR3 reads TGTGCCAGCAGCCACCGGGACAGCCCCTACGAGCAGTACTTC. Translating gives CASSHRDSPYEQYF. This chain connects TRBV7-9 to TRBJ2-7; 7 bases agree with TRBD1. Germline CDR1 is SEHNR and CDR2 is FQNEAQ (reference sequence). Trimming took 5 bases from V and 2 from J; bases not matched to a gene: 6. There are 14 residues in the CDR3.

V usage is TRBV19 and J usage is TRBJ2-1; tentative D call: TRBD2 (5 bases). Germline V gene data show CDR1 as LNHDA and CDR2 as SQIVND (reference sequence). The length of the CDR3 is 13 residues. Trimming shortened V by 10 bases and J by 6 bases, and 16 bases separated the two germline ends. The CDR3 region is CATSPDYLNEQFF. CDR3 DNA: TGTGCCACTTCACCAGACTATCTCAATGAGCAGTTCTTC.

The V and J genes are TRBV12-5 and TRBJ2-1, with 7 bases identical to TRBD2. CDR3 length: 14 residues. In germline, CDR1 is LGHNT, CDR2 FRNRAP. Losses at the gene ends were 6 bases for V and 9 bases for J; bases not matched to a gene: 11. The CDR3 reads CASGGRTTGSEQFF. Here the CDR3 DNA reads TGTGCTAGTGGCGGGAGGACTACTGGTAGTGAGCAGTTCTTC.

The chain employs TRBV19 and TRBJ1-5, with 12 bases lining up with TRBD1. CDR3 length equals 15 residues. With V trimmed by 5 bases and J by 5 bases, 4 bases remained unmatched. The germline V gene encodes CDR1 LNHDA and CDR2 SQIVND (reference sequence). The CDR3 sequence is CASSPGQGAHQPQHF. The CDR3 DNA is TGTGCCAGTAGTCCGGGACAGGGGGCTCATCAGCCCCAGCATTTT.

The chain is built from TRBV10-1 and TRBJ2-5; D remains unclear. CDR3 size: 12 residues. Per the germline V gene, CDR1 is WNHNN and CDR2 is SYGVQD (reference sequence). V dropped 3 bases and J dropped 3 bases, with 5 bases sitting between them. The CDR3, as DNA: TGCGCCAGCAGTGACGGTGAAGAGACCCAGTACTTC. Translated: CASSDGEETQYF.

The chain links TRBV10-3 to TRBJ1-5; 11 nucleotides line up with TRBD1. V shed 5 bases, J shed 5 bases, and the junction held 8 bases outside the gene matches. Germline V gene sequence: CDR1 ENHRY, CDR2 SYGVKD. The CDR3 loop spans 16 amino acids. The CDR3 bases are TGTGCCATCAGTAGGGGGGACAGGGGGGAAGATCAGCCCCAGCATTTT. This codes for CAISRGDRGEDQPQHF.

The chain is built from TRBV7-6 and TRBJ1-1, with a weak D call TRBD1 (5 bases). This CDR3 region has 17 residues. V dropped 6 bases and J dropped 1 base, with 21 bases sitting between them. Per germline, CDR1 SGHVS and CDR2 FNYEAQ. Here the CDR3 reads CASSPLNQGISNTEAFF. The CDR3 DNA reads as TGTGCCAGCAGTCCCTTAAACCAGGGTATCTCGAACACTGAAGCTTTCTTT.

The V and J genes are TRBV19 and TRBJ2-7, with 9 nucleotides matching TRBD1. This CDR3 comprises 17 residues. Germline-derived CDR1 and CDR2 are LNHDA and SQIVND (reference sequence). V was pared by 5 bases and J by 0 bases, with 11 bases of the junction left unmatched. CDR3: CASSYSPGQGGSYEQYF. CDR3 in DNA: TGTGCCAGTAGTTACTCCCCGGGACAGGGAGGCTCCTACGAGCAGTACTTC.

The chain links TRBV21-1 to TRBJ1-5. TRBV21-1 is termed a pseudogene. The CDR3 is made up of 11 amino acids. CDR3 residues: CGGGRDQPQHF. CDR3 bases: TGTGGGGGGGGCCGAGATCAGCCCCAGCATTTT.

The chain combines TRBV30 with TRBJ2-2; D gene ambiguous. The CDR3 totals 14 residues. Trimming shortened V by 0 bases and J by 5 bases, and 10 bases separated the two germline ends. From germline, CDR1 is GTSNPN and CDR2 SVGIG (reference sequence). In DNA, the CDR3 is TGTGCCTGGAGTGTACATCGGGTGACCGGGGAGCTGTTTTTT. This encodes CAWSVHRVTGELFF.